Presented here are 25 T cell receptor beta chains from one specimen sequenced in a study of CD8 T cells in ankylosing spondylitis. TCRdb re-called the 5' RACE reads through MiXCR, storing one row per CDR3 protein. The table shows approximately 260,000 distinct CDR3 sequences, with about 9.1% occurring only once. Sequencing input: blood, either unsorted or a sorted T cell fraction (not recorded which). The receptor source for this set is a male donor with ankylosing spondylitis or in good health (not recorded which).

The chain links TRBV12-3 or TRBV12-4 to TRBJ1-1, with TRBD1 as a possible D gene (5 bases). The CDR3 runs 15 residues. The V end lost 4 bases, the J end lost 0 bases, and 12 bases lay between the germline ends. The DNA of the CDR3 is TGTGCCAGCAGTTCCGTAGGGACGGTGAACACTGAAGCTTTCTTT. Amino acid sequence: CASSSVGTVNTEAFF.

This clonotype was observed at least ten times. This rearrangement joins TRBV6-5 to TRBJ2-3; D ambiguous. CDR3 size: 11 residues. V was pared by 0 bases and J by 7 bases, with 2 bases between. Looked up from germline, CDR1 is MNHEY and CDR2 is SVGAGI. CDR3 loop: CASSYSNTQYF. The CDR3 DNA reads TGTGCCAGCAGTTACTCAAATACGCAGTATTTT.

The chain joins TRBV6-2 or TRBV6-3 to TRBJ2-1; no clear D gene. CDR1 is MNHEY, CDR2 SVGEGT, per germline. The V end was cut by 6 bases, the J end by 0 bases, with 24 bases between. The CDR3 spans 19 residues. CDR3 nucleotide sequence: TGTGCCAGCAGGATTGGCTTTTTCCTCCACGCGAGCTCCTACAATGAGCAGTTCTTC. Protein product: CASRIGFFLHASSYNEQFF.

This clonotype was seen at least ten times. V usage is TRBV20-1 and J usage is TRBJ2-1; D is ambiguous. Germline assignment: CDR1 DFQATT and CDR2 SNEGSKA (reference sequence). This CDR3 contains 13 residues. The V end lost 4 bases, the J end lost 0 bases, and 7 bases lay between the germline ends. CDR3 bases: TGCAGTGCTATACAGAGCTCCTACAATGAGCAGTTCTTC. Amino acids: CSAIQSSYNEQFF.

The sample holds a few counts of this clonotype. The genes are TRBV7-8 and TRBJ2-7; TRBD2 aligns across 8 bases. V gave up 5 bases and J gave up 6 bases; unmatched junction bases: 6. The germline V gene encodes CDR1 SGHVS and CDR2 FQNEAQ. This CDR3 contains 13 residues. The CDR3 DNA reads as TGTGCCAGCAGCCCGGGACTAGTAGTCGAGCAGTACTTC. Its translation: CASSPGLVVEQYF.

V gene TRBV6-1 combines with J gene TRBJ2-6; D is unresolved. V was trimmed by 7 bases and J by 0 bases, leaving 10 bases between them. The CDR3 loop spans 15 amino acids. Germline-derived CDR1 and CDR2 are MNHNS and SASEGT. CDR3 region: CASTVVASGANVLTF. The CDR3 DNA sequence: TGTGCCAGCACCGTGGTGGCCTCTGGGGCCAACGTCCTGACTTTC.

This clonotype was recorded a few times. The V and J genes are TRBV6-5 and TRBJ1-1, with 11 bases matching TRBD1. This CDR3 has 12 amino acids. Germline CDR1 MNHEY, CDR2 SVGAGI. V lost 6 bases and J lost 10; bases outside the gene matches: 4. As DNA, the CDR3 is TGTGCCAGCAGCGGGACAGGGGGGTTAGCTTTCTTT. As protein: CASSGTGGLAFF.

This clonotype appeared many times. The J gene is TRBJ1-2, the V gene TRBV3-1, with 7 bases matching TRBD1. This CDR3 has 15 amino acids. V lost 0 bases and J lost 2; bases outside the gene matches: 3. Germline CDR1 LGHDT, CDR2 YNNKEL (reference sequence). CDR3 loop: CASSQDSRGNYGYTF. CDR3 in DNA: TGTGCCAGCAGCCAAGACTCCAGGGGGAACTATGGCTACACCTTC.

This clonotype was found many times. The rearrangement uses TRBV30 and TRBJ2-2; the D is unclear. Germline values: CDR1 GTSNPN, CDR2 SVGIG (reference sequence). V shed 4 bases and J shed 6 bases, with 6 bases lying between them. This CDR3 has 11 residues. CDR3 in amino acids: CAWILAGELFF. DNA for the CDR3: TGTGCCTGGATTCTCGCCGGGGAGCTGTTTTTT.

The chain carries TRBV20-1 and TRBJ1-2; no clear D gene. V lost 3 bases to trimming and J lost 2 bases, with 10 bases between them. CDR3 length: 13 residues. Germline-derived CDR1 and CDR2 are DFQATT and SNEGSKA (reference sequence). For the CDR3, the DNA is TGCAGTGCTAGCGACGATTCAAACTATGGCTACACCTTC. It specifies CSASDDSNYGYTF.

There are a few counts of this clonotype. The genes are TRBV20-1 and TRBJ2-2; D gene unclear. V was trimmed by 3 bases and J by 0 bases, leaving 14 bases between them. CDR1 is DFQATT and CDR2 is SNEGSKA in the germline V gene (reference sequence). The CDR3 totals 16 residues. The CDR3 DNA follows: TGCAGTGCTAGTAAGGATCCACAACCGAACACCGGGGAGCTGTTTTTT. Its protein product is CSASKDPQPNTGELFF.

This clonotype was recorded many times. The chain uses TRBV4-3 and TRBJ1-1, with 7 positions matching TRBD1. This CDR3 is 14 amino acids long. Germline CDR1 and CDR2: LGHNA and YSLEER. The junction had 8 bases not matched to a gene; V was cut back by 8 bases and J by 2 bases. Here the CDR3 DNA reads TGCGCCAGCGGAAGGGACAGATATAACACTGAAGCTTTCTTT. Amino acids: CASGRDRYNTEAFF.

At least ten counts were recorded for this clonotype. This chain connects TRBV12-3 or TRBV12-4 to TRBJ1-5; TRBD1 agrees at 7 bases. V trimming: 6 bases; J trimming: 0 bases; junction bases outside the gene matches: 8. The CDR3 covers 16 residues. CDR3 nucleotides: TGTGCCAGCAGCTCCGGGACAGTTTATAGCAATCAGCCCCAGCATTTT. This encodes CASSSGTVYSNQPQHF.

This clonotype appeared many times. The chain employs TRBV7-9 and TRBJ2-6; D may be TRBD2 (6 bases). V shed 1 base and J shed 0 bases, with 10 bases lying between them. CDR1 SEHNR and CDR2 FQNEAQ come from the germline V gene (reference sequence). The CDR3 is 17 residues long. This CDR3 is CASSLEVGLSGANVLTF. The CDR3 nucleotides are TGTGCCAGCAGCTTAGAGGTGGGACTCTCTGGGGCCAACGTCCTGACTTTC.

This clonotype came up many times. V and J are TRBV10-3 and TRBJ2-2; D is unresolved. This CDR3 has 13 amino acids. Between the trimmed V and J ends, which lost 2 bases and 1 base, there was a span of 2 bases. Germline V gives CDR1 ENHRY, CDR2 SYGVKD. This CDR3 reads CAISELNTGELFF. The CDR3 DNA is TGTGCCATCAGTGAGCTGAACACCGGGGAGCTGTTTTTT.

The J gene is TRBJ2-7, the V gene TRBV7-2; D perhaps matches TRBD2 (5 bases). Germline lookup yields CDR1 SGHTA and CDR2 FQGNSA. The V end lost 5 bases, the J end lost 2 bases, and 16 bases lay between the germline ends. This CDR3 region has 15 residues. CDR3 protein: CASSLEVAAAYEQYF. CDR3 DNA: TGTGCCAGCAGCCTGGAGGTTGCAGCTGCCTACGAGCAGTACTTC. Looking up the rest from reference TRBV7-2 and TRBJ2-7 gives the full variable domain: GAGVSQSPSNKVTEKGKDVELRCDPISGHTALYWYRQSLGQGLEFLIYFQGNSAPDKSGLPSDRFSAERTGGSVSTLTIQRTQQEDSAVYLCASSLEVAAAYEQYFGPGTRLTVT.

This clonotype was seen many times. The chain has TRBV20-1 and TRBJ2-5, with 7 bases identical to TRBD1. The CDR3 extends over 14 amino acids. Trimming at V came to 6 bases and at J to 2 bases, leaving 9 bases not matched to a gene. Per the germline V gene, CDR1 is DFQATT and CDR2 is SNEGSKA (reference sequence). CDR3: CSARGGSVQETQYF. In DNA form, the CDR3 reads TGCAGTGCCCGAGGGGGCTCTGTGCAAGAGACCCAGTACTTC.

This clonotype has only a few counts. This chain joins TRBV5-1 and TRBJ2-1; D gene uncertain. Looked up from germline, CDR1 is SGHRS and CDR2 is YFSETQ. V lost 0 bases, J lost 4 bases, and 11 bases lay in between. The CDR3 loop spans 15 amino acids. CDR3 in amino acids: CASSLELILYNEQFF. CDR3 nucleotides: TGCGCCAGCAGCTTGGAACTTATATTATACAATGAGCAGTTCTTC. The full variable domain, completed using reference TRBV5-1 and TRBJ2-1, is KAGVTQTPRYLIKTRGQQVTLSCSPISGHRSVSWYQQTPGQGLQFLFEYFSETQRNKGNFPGRFSGRQFSNSRSEMNVSTLELGDSALYLCASSLELILYNEQFFGPGTRLTVL.

The J gene is TRBJ2-1, the V gene TRBV24-1; TRBD1 is a possible D gene (6 bases). V dropped 3 bases and J dropped 2 bases, with 10 bases sitting between them. Germline CDR1 and CDR2: KGHDR and SFDVKD. CDR3 length: 15 amino acids. CDR3 loop: CATSDPGQPYNEQFF. CDR3 bases: TGTGCCACCAGTGATCCGGGACAACCCTACAATGAGCAGTTCTTC.

The rearrangement links TRBV7-9 to TRBJ2-5, with 7 positions matching TRBD1. Germline V CDR1 and CDR2: SEHNR, FQNEAQ (reference sequence). This CDR3 region has 16 residues. J gave up 5 bases and V 0 bases, and 9 bases lay outside the gene matches. CDR3 coding DNA: TGTGCCAGCAGCTTAGCGGTAATAACAGGGGTGGAGACCCAGTACTTC. Translated, it gives CASSLAVITGVETQYF.

The V and J genes are TRBV5-1 and TRBJ1-1; the D gene is possibly TRBD1 (5 bases). Germline CDR1 and CDR2: SGHRS and YFSETQ. Trimming cost V 1 base and J 4 bases, with 14 bases left between them. This CDR3 comprises 15 residues. The CDR3 coding sequence is TGCGCCAGCAGCTTGACCCCTGCGGGACTCACTGAAGCTTTCTTT. Translated: CASSLTPAGLTEAFF.

This clonotype was seen only once. The chain is built from TRBV5-1 and TRBJ2-5, with D perhaps TRBD1 (5 bases). The germline CDR1 and CDR2 sequences are SGHRS and YFSETQ. Trimming took 4 bases from V and 0 from J, leaving 10 bases between them. This CDR3 has 14 amino acids. The CDR3 nucleotides are TGCGCCAGCAGCCTTACAGGCGACCAAGAGACCCAGTACTTC. It encodes CASSLTGDQETQYF.

This clonotype was observed at least ten times. V gene TRBV12-3 or TRBV12-4 combines with J gene TRBJ2-2; possibly TRBD1 or TRBD2 for D (5 bases each). Trimming stripped 3 bases from V and 7 bases from J, with 9 bases between. CDR3 length: 13 residues. The CDR3 reads CASSFRGVGELFF. The CDR3, as DNA: TGTGCCAGCAGTTTTAGAGGGGTCGGGGAGCTGTTTTTT.

The V call is TRBV12-5, the J call TRBJ1-4; D may be TRBD1 (6 bases). Germline CDR1 and CDR2: LGHNT and FRNRAP. Trimming removed 3 bases from V and 8 bases from J, with 16 bases in between. The CDR3 has 15 residues. The CDR3 DNA reads TGTGCTAGTGGTTTCTTTGGCAGGGGAAAGGAAAAACTGTTTTTT. Translating gives CASGFFGRGKEKLFF.

This clonotype was counted many times. The chain combines TRBV11-1 with TRBJ2-2, with D unresolved. Trimming cost V 4 bases and J 5 bases, with 11 bases left between them. Germline loops: CDR1 SGHAT, CDR2 FQDESV (reference sequence). This CDR3 has 14 amino acids. Here the CDR3 DNA reads TGTGCCAGCAGCTGGGTCAGCTCTACCGGGGAGCTGTTTTTT. This encodes CASSWVSSTGELFF.